Following are 30 T cell receptor beta chains from one sample sequenced in a study of T cell responses to AZD1222 COVID-19 vaccine. Sequenced by immunoSEQ multiplex PCR; TCRdb stores in-frame clones only, minus some. The sample has 150,000 or so clones, roughly nine tenths seen once. Sequenced here: peripheral blood, sampled on day 0 of MenACWY control vaccination. The receptors originated from an adult in good health.

The V call is TRBV7-8, the J call TRBJ1-2; 7 bases map to TRBD1. The CDR3 extends over 14 amino acids. V lost 0 bases to trimming and J lost 2 bases; unmatched junction nucleotides: 0. Germline V CDR1 and CDR2: SGHVS, FQNEAQ. In DNA form, the CDR3 reads TGTGCCAGCAGCTTAGCAGGGGGCAACTATGGCTACACCTTC. Translating it yields CASSLAGGNYGYTF.

V usage is TRBV11-2 and J usage is TRBJ1-4; D uncertain. This CDR3 is built from 14 residues. V was pared by 6 bases and J by 6 bases, with 14 bases between. Germline-derived CDR1 and CDR2 are SGHAT and FQNNGV. CDR3 amino acids: CASSLQLQDEKLFF. CDR3 bases: TGTGCCAGCAGTCTTCAACTCCAGGATGAAAAACTGTTTTTT. Complete variable domain (other parts from reference TRBV11-2 and TRBJ1-4): EAGVAQSPRYKIIEKRQSVAFWCNPISGHATLYWYQQILGQGPKLLIQFQNNGVVDDSQLPKDRFSAERLKGVDSTLKIQPAKLEDSAVYLCASSLQLQDEKLFFGSGTQLSVL.

V and J are TRBV3-1 (or the pseudogene TRBV3-2) and TRBJ2-3; no clear D. The CDR3 totals 12 residues. Per germline, CDR1 LGHDT and CDR2 YNNKEL (reference sequence). Trimming pared 4 bases from V and 2 bases from J, leaving 4 bases between. CDR3 in amino acids: CASSLNTDTQYF. CDR3 nucleotides: TGTGCCAGCAGCCTCAACACAGATACGCAGTATTTT.

The CDR3 is CASSKRRQAARHGEAFF. The CDR3 nucleotides read TGTGCCAGCAGTAAGAGAAGACAGGCCGCCAGGCACGGCGAAGCTTTCTTT. The chain is built from TRBV2 and TRBJ1-1; possibly TRBD1 for D (6 bases). Per germline, CDR1 SNHLY and CDR2 FYNNEI. This CDR3 region has 17 residues. V lost 5 bases, J lost 8 bases, and 27 bases lay in between.

V usage is TRBV2 and J usage is TRBJ2-1; no clear D. Deletions cut 6 bases from V and 4 bases from J, with 4 bases between. Germline lookup yields CDR1 SNHLY and CDR2 FYNNEI. The CDR3 consists of 11 residues. As DNA, the CDR3 is TGTGCCAGCAGGGGGTACAATGAGCAGTTCTTC. Its translation: CASRGYNEQFF.

The V call is TRBV27, the J call TRBJ2-1; D perhaps matches TRBD1 (7 bases). The CDR3 consists of 16 residues. V gave up 2 bases and J gave up 9 bases, with 20 bases separating them. Per the germline V gene, CDR1 is MNHEY and CDR2 is SMNVEV (reference sequence). The CDR3 is CASSLIAGGLVIEQFF. The DNA of the CDR3 is TGTGCCAGCAGTTTAATTGCAGGGGGGCTCGTGATTGAGCAGTTCTTC.

Worth noting for this clone: This CDR3 is also generated by other DNA sequences in the sample. This chain connects TRBV28 to TRBJ1-2; no clear D. V shed 4 bases and J shed 4 bases, with 4 bases lying between them. CDR1 and CDR2 from the germline V gene are MDHEN and SYDVKM. The CDR3 is 11 residues long. CDR3: CASSSLYGYTF. The DNA for the CDR3 is TGTGCCAGCAGTTCCCTCTATGGCTACACCTTC.

The CDR3 DNA reads TGTGCCACCAGTCGGCCTAGCGGGAGCACAGATACGCAGTATTTT. It encodes CATSRPSGSTDTQYF. The rearrangement joins TRBV24-1 to TRBJ2-3, with TRBD2 identical over 8 bases. Germline CDR1 is KGHDR and CDR2 is SFDVKD. The CDR3 has 15 amino acids. V trimming: 6 bases; J trimming: 0 bases; junction bases outside the gene matches: 4.

This clone appeared a single time. V and J are TRBV5-4 and TRBJ2-1; 12 bases fit TRBD2. Germline lookup yields CDR1 SGHNT and CDR2 YYREEE (reference sequence). V trimming: 0 bases; J trimming: 7 bases; junction bases outside the gene matches: 11. The length of the CDR3 is 18 residues. The CDR3 sequence: CASSLGVSSGGASNEQFF. CDR3 in DNA: TGTGCCAGCAGCTTGGGAGTCTCTAGCGGGGGGGCCAGTAATGAGCAGTTCTTC.

The rearrangement links TRBV19 to TRBJ2-1; TRBD1 matches 12 bases. J was trimmed by 6 bases and V by 7 bases; bases with no gene match: 7. CDR1 LNHDA and CDR2 SQIVND come from the germline V gene (reference sequence). CDR3 size: 15 residues. CDR3 sequence reads: CASNPGTGGANEQFF. CDR3 bases: TGTGCCAGTAACCCCGGGACAGGGGGCGCCAATGAGCAGTTCTTC.

The V gene is TRBV27, the J gene TRBJ1-4; D is uncertain. The V gene's germline CDR1 is MNHEY and CDR2 SMNVEV (reference sequence). V lost 6 bases to trimming and J lost 5 bases, with 10 bases between them. This CDR3 is 13 amino acids long. CDR3 residues: CASSRAGNEKLFF. CDR3 coding DNA: TGTGCCAGCAGCCGAGCGGGGAATGAAAAACTGTTTTTT.

This rearrangement joins TRBV5-8 to TRBJ1-3; tentatively, D is TRBD1 (5 bases). The V gene lost 7 bases and the J gene lost 3 bases, with 11 bases spanning the gap. The CDR3 runs to 13 residues. Germline V gene sequence: CDR1 SGHTS, CDR2 YDEGEE. Here the CDR3 reads CASGEGVGNTIYF. CDR3 DNA: TGTGCCAGCGGAGAAGGGGTTGGAAACACCATATATTTT.

The chain has TRBV28 and TRBJ1-1, with D uncertain. Per the germline V gene, CDR1 is MDHEN and CDR2 is SYDVKM. V was trimmed by 6 bases and J by 8 bases, leaving 7 bases between them. This CDR3 contains 10 residues. In nucleotides, the CDR3 is TGTGCCAGCAGGACTCGGGAAGCTTTCTTT. It specifies CASRTREAFF. Together with reference TRBV28 and TRBJ1-1, the CDR3 gives the full variable domain: DVKVTQSSRYLVKRTGEKVFLECVQDMDHENMFWYRQDPGLGLRLIYFSYDVKMKEKGDIPEGYSVSREKKERFSLILESASTNQTSMYLCASRTREAFFGQGTRLTVV.

The chain combines TRBV5-8 with TRBJ2-1, with 9 nucleotides matching TRBD1. This CDR3 contains 14 residues. In germline, CDR1 is SGHTS, CDR2 YDEGEE. V was pared by 3 bases and J by 8 bases, with 6 bases of the junction left unmatched. In nucleotides, the CDR3 is TGTGCCAGCAGCTGGGACAGGGCCAGGGATGAGCAGTTCTTC. As protein: CASSWDRARDEQFF.

The chain uses TRBV7-9 and TRBJ1-2; possibly TRBD1 for D (6 bases). Deletions cut 4 bases from V and 6 bases from J, with 18 bases between. Germline CDR1 is SEHNR and CDR2 is FQNEAQ (reference sequence). The CDR3 sequence is 15 residues long. The CDR3 DNA reads as TGTGCCAGCAGCTACATGATGGGGGGCGCGGATGGCTACACCTTC. It codes for CASSYMMGGADGYTF.

This clone was picked up one time. The rearrangement uses TRBV5-1 and TRBJ2-3; TRBD2 matches 8 bases. The CDR3 sequence is 15 residues long. From germline, CDR1 is SGHRS and CDR2 YFSETQ. V was pared by 2 bases and J by 1 base, with 3 bases of the junction left unmatched. CDR3 nucleotides: TGCGCCAGCAGCTTTGGTAGCGGGGGCACAGATACGCAGTATTTT. Amino acid sequence: CASSFGSGGTDTQYF.

This chain uses TRBV7-9 with TRBJ2-2; D possibly corresponds to TRBD2 (7 bases). There are 15 residues in the CDR3. Looked up from germline, CDR1 is SEHNR and CDR2 is FQNEAQ (reference sequence). Trimming took off 6 bases at V and 4 bases at J, with 15 bases between the two ends. This CDR3 is CASSLKRDITGELFF. The CDR3 bases are TGTGCCAGCAGTTTAAAGCGGGACATCACCGGGGAGCTGTTTTTT.

J is TRBJ2-2 and V is TRBV3-1 (or the pseudogene TRBV3-2), with D possibly matching TRBD1 (5 bases). This CDR3 is 14 amino acids long. Trimming took off 7 bases at V and 1 base at J, with 10 bases between the two ends. Germline assignment: CDR1 LGHDT and CDR2 YNNKEL (reference sequence). CDR3 residues: CASTYRRNTGELFF. Here the CDR3 DNA reads TGTGCCAGCACTTACAGGAGGAACACCGGGGAGCTGTTTTTT.

The rearrangement uses TRBV9 and TRBJ2-3, with TRBD1 identical over 7 bases. Looked up from germline, CDR1 is SGDLS and CDR2 is YYNGEE. V trimming: 1 base; J trimming: 0 bases; junction bases outside the gene matches: 8. CDR3 length equals 17 residues. In DNA form, the CDR3 reads TGTGCCAGCAGCGTACGCTTGGGGACAGTTAGCACAGATACGCAGTATTTT. Translating gives CASSVRLGTVSTDTQYF. The whole variable domain, remainder taken from reference TRBV9 and TRBJ2-3, is DSGVTQTPKHLITATGQRVTLRCSPRSGDLSVYWYQQSLDQGLQFLIQYYNGEERAKGNILERFSAQQFPDLHSELNLSSLELGDSALYFCASSVRLGTVSTDTQYFGPGTRLTVL.

The V and J genes are TRBV18 and TRBJ1-1; possible D gene TRBD1, 5 bases. Germline CDR1 reads KGHSH; CDR2 reads LQKENI. V lost 3 bases to trimming and J lost 0 bases, with 8 bases between them. CDR3 size: 14 residues. In DNA, the CDR3 is TGTGCCAGCTCACCCACGACAGTGAACACTGAAGCTTTCTTT. Translated: CASSPTTVNTEAFF.

The rearrangement joins TRBV7-2 to TRBJ2-7, with 7 bases lining up with TRBD1. The junction had 10 bases not matched to a gene; V was cut back by 5 bases and J by 6 bases. The CDR3 is made up of 14 amino acids. Germline CDR1 is SGHTA and CDR2 is FQGNSA. In nucleotides, the CDR3 is TGTGCCAGCAGCCCCTCGACAGGGTATGGCGAGCAGTACTTC. Amino acid sequence: CASSPSTGYGEQYF.

This rearrangement joins TRBV27 to TRBJ1-2; 9 bases map to TRBD1. V dropped 4 bases and J dropped 4; count of bases not matched to a gene: 13. The CDR3 covers 17 residues. Germline CDR1 and CDR2: MNHEY and SMNVEV (reference sequence). The CDR3 DNA reads TGTGCCAGCAGTTCAAACGCCGACAGGGGGGTTATCTATGGCTACACCTTC. It codes for CASSSNADRGVIYGYTF.

V is TRBV28 and J is TRBJ1-5; D gene ambiguous. The CDR3 totals 16 residues. V gave up 2 bases and J gave up 5 bases, with 16 bases separating them. Per germline, CDR1 MDHEN and CDR2 SYDVKM. The CDR3 reads CASSLIGQAIHQPQHF. CDR3 coding DNA: TGTGCCAGCAGTTTAATTGGTCAGGCCATACATCAGCCCCAGCATTTT.

The chain is built from TRBV5-6 and TRBJ1-1; 8 bases align to TRBD1. This CDR3 contains 16 residues. V shed 3 bases, J shed 3 bases, and the junction held 10 bases outside the gene matches. The germline CDR1 and CDR2 sequences are SGHDT and YYEEEE. The CDR3 sequence: CASSSIDRGTDTEAFF. The CDR3 DNA reads as TGTGCCAGCAGCTCTATTGACAGGGGTACGGACACTGAAGCTTTCTTT.

This clone occurred a few times. The chain is built from TRBV5-4 and TRBJ2-1; 11 bases agree with TRBD2. Unmatched junction bases numbered 15, after V lost 0 bases and J lost 7 bases. Germline CDR1 is SGHNT and CDR2 is YYREEE (reference sequence). There are 19 residues in the CDR3. The CDR3 loop reads CASSLARSKTSGSGNEQFF. CDR3 nucleotide sequence: TGTGCCAGCAGCTTGGCTCGCTCGAAAACTAGCGGGAGTGGTAATGAGCAGTTCTTC.

V usage is TRBV6-5 and J usage is TRBJ1-5; 8 bases are a match to TRBD1. J lost 0 bases, V lost 5 bases, and 3 bases had no gene match. The CDR3 is made up of 15 amino acids. CDR1 is MNHEY and CDR2 is SVGAGI in the germline V gene. CDR3 sequence: CASSTGGTSNQPQHF. CDR3 sequence (DNA): TGTGCCAGCAGTACAGGGGGGACTAGCAATCAGCCCCAGCATTTT.

The rearrangement links TRBV29-1 to TRBJ2-1; TRBD1 or TRBD2 may be the D gene (5 bases each). The CDR3 consists of 13 residues. The germline V gene encodes CDR1 SQVTM and CDR2 ANQGSEA. V was pared by 7 bases and J by 8 bases, with 18 bases between. CDR3 amino acids: CSALNRQRDEQFF. The CDR3 DNA is TGCAGCGCCCTCAACAGACAGAGGGATGAGCAGTTCTTC.

CDR3 region: CASSPRGSPGANVLTF. The CDR3 nucleotides are TGTGCCAGCAGCCCAAGGGGCTCTCCTGGGGCCAACGTCCTGACTTTC. The rearrangement links TRBV5-4 to TRBJ2-6; TRBD1 is a possible D gene (5 bases). Trimming left V 4 bases short and J 2 bases short, with 13 bases between. The length of the CDR3 is 16 residues. Germline values: CDR1 SGHNT, CDR2 YYREEE (reference sequence).

The CDR3 DNA follows: TGTGCCAGCAGGGTTATCACCGGGGAGCTGTTTTTT. Encoded protein: CASRVITGELFF. J is TRBJ2-2 and V is TRBV2, with no clear D. The V and J ends lost 6 bases and 4 bases respectively, with 6 bases between them. The V gene's germline CDR1 is SNHLY and CDR2 FYNNEI. The CDR3 covers 12 residues. Variable domain in full (rest from reference TRBV2 and TRBJ2-2): EPEVTQTPSHQVTQMGQEVILRCVPISNHLYFYWYRQILGQKVEFLVSFYNNEISEKSEIFDDQFSVERPDGSNFTLKIRSTKLEDSAMYFCASRVITGELFFGEGSRLTVL.

The V call is TRBV27, the J call TRBJ1-6; D possibly corresponds to TRBD1 (5 bases). Germline values: CDR1 MNHEY, CDR2 SMNVEV (reference sequence). There are 16 residues in the CDR3. The V end lost 6 bases, the J end lost 9 bases, and 21 bases lay between the germline ends. Here the CDR3 DNA reads TGTGCCAGCAGGTTTACCTCCGGGGGAAGTAGTTCACCCCTCCACTTT. As protein: CASRFTSGGSSSPLHF.